Listed below are T cell receptor beta chains from one sample, sequenced in a study of blood T cell repertoires in COVID-19. Profiled with immunoSEQ multiplex PCR; TCRdb holds only in-frame clones, not every one. This table has 40,000 or so clones, 80% to 85% appearing once. Sequencing was performed on peripheral blood. The source of these receptors is a man between 60 and 75 years old with COVID-19, enrolled during active disease. Both conserved end residues are part of each CDR3. The D gene is left open where the match is weak. Not all rows give a size; the values are once, few, many and, for expanded clones, a class.

CASSEGPDTRELFF | TGTGCCAGCAGTGAGGGTCCTGACACCAGGGAGCTGTTTTTT | 14 | TRBJ2-2 | . | . | TRBV6-4
CASSLSRGYEQYF | TGTGCCAGCAGCCTCTCCAGGGGTTACGAGCAGTACTTC | 13 | TRBJ2-7 | . | . | TRBV28
CASSLDPGFSGELFF | TGTGCCAGCAGCTTAGACCCAGGGTTCTCCGGGGAGCTGTTTTTT | 15 | TRBJ2-2 | few | . | TRBV11-2
CSASSRDLDGDEQFF | TGCAGTGCTAGTTCGCGGGACCTAGATGGGGATGAGCAGTTCTTC | 15 | TRBJ2-1 | . | . | TRBV20-1
CASSSGTGGYNEQFF | TGTGCCAGCAGCTCCGGGACAGGGGGCTACAATGAGCAGTTCTTC | 15 | TRBJ2-1 | . | TRBD1 | TRBV7-2
CASTSGAGWGNTGELFF | TGTGCCAGTACTTCAGGGGCAGGATGGGGGAACACCGGGGAGCTGTTTTTT | 17 | TRBJ2-2 | once | . | TRBV2
CASSPWGRGPNEQFF | TGTGCCAGCAGCCCTTGGGGCAGGGGGCCGAATGAGCAGTTCTTC | 15 | TRBJ2-1 | few | TRBD1 | TRBV11-3
CASSLGQGNYGYTF | TGTGCCAGCAGCTTGGGGCAGGGTAACTATGGCTACACCTTC | 14 | TRBJ1-2 | . | . | TRBV5-8
CASSPGPGGNQPQHF | TGTGCCAGCAGCCCCGGCCCCGGGGGCAATCAGCCCCAGCATTTT | 15 | TRBJ1-5 | . | . | TRBV3-1/TRBV3-2
CASSDPSDRDTDTQYF | TGTGCCAGCAGTGACCCCTCCGACAGGGACACAGATACGCAGTATTTT | 16 | TRBJ2-3 | . | TRBD1 | TRBV25-1